This T cell receptor (beta chain) comes out of a study of blood T cell repertoires in COVID-19. Study summary: From the United States, Italy and Spain came samples of acute and convalescent COVID-19. In each case, the material was cDNA or gDNA derived from T cells, B-cell-depleted T cells, or PBMCs.

V was shortened by 0 bases and J by 3 bases, with 19 bases between the two germline ends. The CDR3 extends over 17 amino acids. Germline lookup yields CDR1 SGDLS and CDR2 YYNGEE. Original methodology: Reference gene primer amplification gave estimated nucleated cell counts. The data were produced by immunoSEQ multiplex PCR, yet TCRdb's version contains in-frame clones alone and is incomplete. V and J calls and clone size are copied from that table; D and trimming were computed from the DNA. Of about 180,000 clones in the sample, about 83% were seen once. The J gene is TRBJ2-7, the V gene TRBV9; tentative D call: TRBD2 (6 bases). The TCR was taken from a human donor in a cohort sampled during active COVID-19. The sequencing sample was made of peripheral blood. The CDR3 nucleotides read TGTGCCAGCAGCGTAGATCCCGCCAGGATGGGACTCTACGAGCAGTACTTC. It codes for CASSVDPARMGLYEQYF.